This T cell receptor beta chain derives from a study of cytomegalovirus exposure and HLA in healthy donors. Study-wide points: One later analysis, an examination of the 90 to 150 validation repertoires, found that first-cohort TCR clusters tended to co-occur in them. Investigators reported some 150 TCR beta chains as tied to cytomegalovirus.

Per germline, CDR1 SGHVS and CDR2 FQNEAQ. V was shortened by 3 bases and J by 5 bases, with 8 bases between the two germline ends. The CDR3 extends over 13 amino acids. A remark on this clone: The antigen is undetermined.

Here immunoSEQ multiplex PCR was the method, and the copy in TCRdb shows in-frame clones only, minus some. The table records about 72,000 clones, 94% of them present only once. V gene TRBV7-8 combines with J gene TRBJ2-4; D remains ambiguous. Sequenced sample: PBMCs. The receptor was derived from a young woman in good health and CMV-seronegative. The CDR3, as DNA: TGTGCCAGCAGCTTTTACGGAGAAAACATTCAGTACTTC. Encoded protein: CASSFYGENIQYF. Variable domain in full (rest from reference TRBV7-8 and TRBJ2-4): GAGVSQSPRYKVAKRGQDVALRCDPISGHVSLFWYQQALGQGPEFLTYFQNEAQLDKSGLPSDRFFAERPEGSVSTLKIQRTQQEDSAVYLCASSFYGENIQYFGAGTRLSVL.